This T cell receptor (beta chain) stems from a study of blood T cell repertoires in COVID-19. As for the study in general: Specimens from acute and convalescent COVID-19 originated in the United States, Italy and Spain. The cDNA or gDNA used as material had been derived from T cells, B-cell-depleted T cells, or PBMCs.

Germline lookup yields CDR1 LGHNA and CDR2 YSLEER. J was trimmed by 9 bases and V by 0 bases; bases with no gene match: 7. This CDR3 comprises 15 residues. In the source study's methods: Reference gene primers were amplified, and this amplification served to estimate nucleated cell counts. The table came from immunoSEQ multiplex PCR; TCRdb's copy has only in-frame clones and leaves some out. The V and J calls and clone size were taken over from that table, and D and trimming were inferred from the DNA. The table shows under 300,000 clones, with under 90% occurring only once. The specimen was peripheral blood. The chain joins TRBV4-3 to TRBJ2-1; TRBD2 aligns across 8 bases. This receptor was taken from a woman in her forties or fifties who had recovered from COVID-19. The CDR3 here is CASSQDGGAGSEQFF. In nucleotides, the CDR3 is TGCGCCAGCAGCCAAGACGGGGGGGCCGGCAGTGAGCAGTTCTTC.